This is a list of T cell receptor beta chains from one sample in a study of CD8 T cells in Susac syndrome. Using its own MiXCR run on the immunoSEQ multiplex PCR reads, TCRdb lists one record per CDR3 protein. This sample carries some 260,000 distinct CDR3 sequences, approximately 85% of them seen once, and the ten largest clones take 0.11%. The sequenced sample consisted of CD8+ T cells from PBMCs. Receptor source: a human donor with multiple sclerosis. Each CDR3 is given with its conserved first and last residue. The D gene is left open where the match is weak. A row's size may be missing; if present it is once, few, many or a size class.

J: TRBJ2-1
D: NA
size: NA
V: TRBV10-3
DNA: TGTGCCATCAGTGGTGAACCAAATGAGCAGTTCTTC
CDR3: CAISGEPNEQFF

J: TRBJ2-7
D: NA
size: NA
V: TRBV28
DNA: TGTGCCAGCAGTTCCCCCCGCGGCAGGGAAAAGATGTCACCCTACGAGCAGTACTTC
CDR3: CASSSPRGREKMSPYEQYF

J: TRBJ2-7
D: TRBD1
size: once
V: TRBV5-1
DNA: TGCGCCAGCAGCTCGACAGGGACCCACGAGCAGTACTTC
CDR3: CASSSTGTHEQYF

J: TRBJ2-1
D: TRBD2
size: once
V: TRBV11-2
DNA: TGTGCCAGCAGCTTCGGGACTAGCGGTTATGAGCAGTTCTTC
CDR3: CASSFGTSGYEQFF

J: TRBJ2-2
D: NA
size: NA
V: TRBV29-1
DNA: TGCAGCGTTGTGCTGTCCGGGGAGCTGTTTTTT
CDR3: CSVVLSGELFF

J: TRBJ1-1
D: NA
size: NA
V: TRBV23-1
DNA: TGCGCCAGCAGTCAACGAGCAATGAACACTGAAGCTTTCTTT
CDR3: CASSQRAMNTEAFF

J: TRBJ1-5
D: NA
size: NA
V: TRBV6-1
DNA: TGTGCCAGCAGTGTAGGGCGAGGGTATAGCAATCAGCCCCAGCATTTT
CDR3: CASSVGRGYSNQPQHF

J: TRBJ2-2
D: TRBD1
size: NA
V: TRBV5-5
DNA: TGTGCCAGCAGCTCACCGACAGGGACCGGGGAGCTGTTTTTT
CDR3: CASSSPTGTGELFF

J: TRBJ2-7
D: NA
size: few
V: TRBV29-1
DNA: TGCAGCGTTGCACCGCGGGTTACCTACGAGCAGTACTTC
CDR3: CSVAPRVTYEQYF

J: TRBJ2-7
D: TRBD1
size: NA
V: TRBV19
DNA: TGTGCCAGTAGTACAGGGGGCTTCGCGTTATCCTACGAGCAGTACTTC
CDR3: CASSTGGFALSYEQYF

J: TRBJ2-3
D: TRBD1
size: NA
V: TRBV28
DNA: TGTGCCAGCAGTTCATCAACAGGGGGATGGGTGAGCTCAGATACGCAGTATTTT
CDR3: CASSSSTGGWVSSDTQYF

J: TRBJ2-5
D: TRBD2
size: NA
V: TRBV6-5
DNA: TGTGCCAGCAGTTACTCGCCGGAGGGAGGGGCCCAGTACTTC
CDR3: CASSYSPEGGAQYF

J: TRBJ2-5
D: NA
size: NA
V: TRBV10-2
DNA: TGCGCCAGCAGTGAGGGTAGCCTGTACGAGACCCAGTACTTC
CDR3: CASSEGSLYETQYF

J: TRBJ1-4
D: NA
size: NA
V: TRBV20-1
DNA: TGCAGTGCTAGTATGGGGGAAGACGAAAAACTGTTTTTT
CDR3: CSASMGEDEKLFF

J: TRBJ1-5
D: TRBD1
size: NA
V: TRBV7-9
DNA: TGTGCCAGCAGCTCCGTGGGACAGGGGTCGCCCCAGCATTTT
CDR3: CASSSVGQGSPQHF

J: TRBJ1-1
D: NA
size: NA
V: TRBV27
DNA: TGTGCCAGCAGTTTACGGGGGTTCTCCGCTGAAGCTTTCTTT
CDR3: CASSLRGFSAEAFF

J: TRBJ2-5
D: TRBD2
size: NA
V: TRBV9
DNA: TGTGCCAGCAGCGGGGGAGGTAGCGGGATCGAGACCCAGTACTTC
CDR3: CASSGGGSGIETQYF

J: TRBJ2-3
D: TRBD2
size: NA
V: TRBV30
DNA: TGTGCCTGGAGTGACGTAAAACAACTAGCGGGCCCCACAGATACGCAGTATTTT
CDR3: CAWSDVKQLAGPTDTQYF

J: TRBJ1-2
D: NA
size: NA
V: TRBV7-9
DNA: TGTGCCAGCAGTTCCACTTCCTACACCTTC
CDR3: CASSSTSYTF

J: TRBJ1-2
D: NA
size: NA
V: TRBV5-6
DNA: TGTGCCAGCAGCTACGCTCTGCTCATGCGGCCGTATGGCTACACCTTC
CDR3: CASSYALLMRPYGYTF

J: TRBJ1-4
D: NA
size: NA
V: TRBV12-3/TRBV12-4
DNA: TGTGCCACCGGAAGTGGGACGCCGAATGAAAAACTGTTTTTT
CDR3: CATGSGTPNEKLFF

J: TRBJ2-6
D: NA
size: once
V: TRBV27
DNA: TGTGCCAGCAGTTTTGTAGGCTCTGGGGCCAACGTCCTGACTTTC
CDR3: CASSFVGSGANVLTF

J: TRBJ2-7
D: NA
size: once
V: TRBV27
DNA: TGTGCCAGCAGTTTAACCGGACGGAACTACGAGCAGTACTTC
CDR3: CASSLTGRNYEQYF

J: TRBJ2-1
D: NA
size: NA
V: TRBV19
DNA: TGTGCCAGTAGTATTGTTTATGGCTACAATGAGCAGTTCTTC
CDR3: CASSIVYGYNEQFF

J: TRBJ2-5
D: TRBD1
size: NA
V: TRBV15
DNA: TGTGCCACCAGCAGCTACAGGGGGCTTCGGGAGACCCAGTACTTC
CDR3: CATSSYRGLRETQYF

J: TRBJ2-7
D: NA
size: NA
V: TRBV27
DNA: TGTGCCAGCAGTCAAAGCGGAGGGGTCTACGAGCAGTACTTC
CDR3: CASSQSGGVYEQYF

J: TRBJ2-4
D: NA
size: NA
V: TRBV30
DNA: TGTGCCTGGAACCTGGACAGCCTAGCCAAAAACATTCAGTACTTC
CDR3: CAWNLDSLAKNIQYF

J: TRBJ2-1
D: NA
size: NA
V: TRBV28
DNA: TGTGCCAGCAGTTTTGACAGCGCAGCCAATGAGCAGTTCTTC
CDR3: CASSFDSAANEQFF

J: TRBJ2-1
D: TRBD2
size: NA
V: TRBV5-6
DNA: TGTGCCAGCAGCTTAGTAGCGGGAATTAAGCGGAATGAGCAGTTCTTC
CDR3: CASSLVAGIKRNEQFF

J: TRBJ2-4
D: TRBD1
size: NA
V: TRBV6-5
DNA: TGTGCCAGCAGTTACCCCCATGACAGGGGACCAGCCAAAAACATTCAGTACTTC
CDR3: CASSYPHDRGPAKNIQYF

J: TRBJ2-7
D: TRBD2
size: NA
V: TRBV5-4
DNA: TGTGCCAGCAGCTTTCTAGCGGGAGGCCCCTACGAGCAGTACTTC
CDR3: CASSFLAGGPYEQYF

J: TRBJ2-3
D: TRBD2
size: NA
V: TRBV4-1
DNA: TGCGCCAGCCTCGACCGGCGGACTAGCGGGAGGGCCACAGATACGCAGTATTTT
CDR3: CASLDRRTSGRATDTQYF

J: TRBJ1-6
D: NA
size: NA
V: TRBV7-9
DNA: TGTGCCAGCAGCGCGGACCTACCCCTCCACTTT
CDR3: CASSADLPLHF